Described below is a single T cell receptor beta chain sequence and its context. Its antigen target is currently unknown. Base quality data are lacking; no much larger clone is found one base away. TCR beta VDJ combination and CDR3 sequence profiling used genomic DNA as the template. An Illumina HiSeq 2000 was used for TCR repertoire sequencing. In the authors' own workflow: Repertoires were assessed using TRBV/TRBJ rearrangement plots, CDR3 size and DJ length profiles, and Simpson's diversity index. The immunodominant clone was defined as the most abundant DNA sequence in deep sequencing data. CDR3 amino acid sequences were screened for sharing across subjects and were compared with published repertoires and the VDJdb database. Using fastp at Q25 and MiXCR, TCRdb reprocessed the public reads and kept productive beta chains. Rows merge per CDR3 protein into single entries with the most common DNA and genes. V and J calls and clone size were set by TCRdb, not the authors. Present in this sample are 180,000 or so distinct CDR3 sequences, around half of which were seen just once. The top ten hold over 0.95% of the sample.

The source of the sample is a study of CD8+CD57+ T cells in acquired aplastic anemia (dated by TCRdb to 2017 to 2018). With respect to the entire study: On average, sorted CD4+ and CD8+ cells yielded around 3.4 ug of extracted DNA, with a range of about 0.18 to 30 ug. A CD8+CD57+ expansion meant a frequency higher than the mean frequency seen in healthy subjects. The research as a whole found: Approximately 31 CD8+ CDR3 sequences were found in both patients and controls but appeared to be highly expressed in patients and within the immunodominant clones of the patients. CD8+ Simpson's diversity did not differ significantly between patients and healthy controls (P=0.060).

Trimming takes 1 base from V and 0 bases from J, and the germline ends sit 10 bases apart. The CDR3, from cysteine to phenylalanine, totals 15 residues. Only the CDR3 portion is preserved as DNA: 45 bases, with reading frame beginning at the first base. The germline V gene provides CDR1 SGHRS and CDR2 YFSETQ. The patients picked for sequencing were ones in whom flow cytometry had shown an expansion of CD8+CD57+ cells. Every patient had severe acquired aplastic anemia, diagnosed using the International Study of Aplastic Anemia and Agranulocytosis and Camitta criteria. No therapy had been received by the patients at the time of blood sampling. In this study, sorted CD4+ and CD8+ T cells from the blood of healthy subjects and of severe aplastic anemia patients had their TCR repertoires deep-sequenced. Patients were enrolled under clinicaltrials.gov protocols 00001620, 01623167, 00001397, 00071045, 00081523 and 00961064 in the USA. Ficoll-Paque density gradient centrifugation was used to isolate peripheral blood mononuclear cells. CD4+ and CD8+ T cells were sorted by FACS or magnetic beads before DNA extraction.

The receptor's source is a human donor with aplastic anemia. The chain uses TRBV5-1 and TRBJ1-1; no D gene can be assigned with confidence. The sample taken for sequencing was sorted CD4+, CD8+, or CD8+CD57+ T cells (not recorded which) from PBMCs. The DNA sequence is as follows: TGCGCCAGCAGCTTGTATACGTCGGTGAACACTGAAGCTTTCTTT. Its protein is CASSLYTSVNTEAFF.